This is a list of T cell receptor beta chains from one sample in a study of patients and donors after allogeneic stem cell transplantation. One entry per CDR3 protein, called by TCRdb with MiXCR from the RT-PCR reads. The data contain hundreds of thousands of distinct CDR3 sequences, around an eighth of them singletons. The specimen sequenced was blood, either unsorted or a sorted T cell fraction (not recorded which). Receptors were obtained from a human donor who was either an allogeneic HSCT recipient or a stem cell or donor lymphocyte infusion donor (not recorded which). It is not recorded whose cells these are; they may come from a transplant donor. Both conserved end residues are part of each CDR3. The D gene is left open where the match is weak. Clone size is not always given. Where it is, it says once, few, many or a class for expanded clones.

CDR3nt,CDR3aa,v_gene,d_gene,j_gene,abundance,len
TGTGCCAGCAGCTCCTCGGGGGCCGACTACAATGAGCAGTTCTTC,CASSSSGADYNEQFF,TRBV7-2,-,TRBJ2-1,-,15
TGTGCCAGCAGTGATGACAGCTTTGACTATGGCTACACCTTC,CASSDDSFDYGYTF,TRBV6-1,-,TRBJ1-2,-,14
TGCGCCAGCAGCTCCTACAGGGGGCTAAATGAGCAGTTCTTC,CASSSYRGLNEQFF,TRBV5-1,TRBD1,TRBJ2-1,few,14
TGTGCCAGCAGCCGGGGGAGAACGATAGGGGCAACTAATGAAAAACTGTTTTTT,CASSRGRTIGATNEKLFF,TRBV6-1,-,TRBJ1-4,few,18
TGCAGTGCCACTCGGGGTAGCGGGGGATCCCTCTCCTACGAGCAGTACTTC,CSATRGSGGSLSYEQYF,TRBV20-1,TRBD2,TRBJ2-7,-,17
TGTGCCACCAGTGACCCAACCCCCCAGCGAACCGTTTACAATGAGCAGTTCTTC,CATSDPTPQRTVYNEQFF,TRBV24-1,-,TRBJ2-1,few,18
TGTGCCAGCAGTGAGCGGGAGAAGTCACCCCTCCACTTT,CASSEREKSPLHF,TRBV25-1,-,TRBJ1-6,few,13
TGTGCCAGCAGCCTACAGGGTGGCAATCAGCCCCAGCATTTT,CASSLQGGNQPQHF,TRBV3-1,-,TRBJ1-5,-,14
TGCAGTGCTAGAGGGGACAGCTTCAATCAGCCCCAGCATTTT,CSARGDSFNQPQHF,TRBV20-1,TRBD1,TRBJ1-5,-,14
TGTGCCAGCAGCCACAGGGGAGGCAATCAGCCCCAGCATTTT,CASSHRGGNQPQHF,TRBV3-1,-,TRBJ1-5,few,14
TGCGCCAGCTCCCGGGACAGAGCCTACAATGAGCAGTTCTTC,CASSRDRAYNEQFF,TRBV5-1,TRBD1,TRBJ2-1,many,14
TGTGCCACCAGTGATCCCACCGGGGATTTCTACGAGCAGTACTTC,CATSDPTGDFYEQYF,TRBV24-1,-,TRBJ2-7,-,15
TGTGCCAGCAGCTTAGGTATTAGGACAGGGAGCACTGAAGCTTTCTTT,CASSLGIRTGSTEAFF,TRBV7-2,TRBD1,TRBJ1-1,-,16
TGTGCCAGCAGCGCCAGACCCCACACAAGTGGCTACACCTTC,CASSARPHTSGYTF,TRBV11-2,-,TRBJ1-2,-,14
TGTGCCAGCACCCCCCCGGAGGTTGGGGGAAAAGCTTTCTTT,CASTPPEVGGKAFF,TRBV2,-,TRBJ1-1,many,14
TGTGCCAGCAGCCCAGTCGGTAACTATGGCTACACCTTC,CASSPVGNYGYTF,TRBV9,-,TRBJ1-2,many,13
TGTGCCAGCAGCCCATTGGGCGGGAGAGGCACCGGGGAGCTGTTTTTT,CASSPLGGRGTGELFF,TRBV11-2,TRBD2,TRBJ2-2,many,16